The sequence of this TCR beta chain was determined in a study of blood T cell repertoires in COVID-19. Study as a whole: Samples of COVID-19 (acute and convalescent) were obtained from the United States, Italy and Spain.

Original analysis: Scientists estimated how many nucleated cells there were by amplifying reference gene primers. Libraries were prepared by immunoSEQ multiplex PCR; TCRdb keeps only in-frame clonotypes and omits some of them. V, J and clone size were drawn from that table, and D and trimming were deduced from the DNA. The sample has around 140,000 clones, roughly 84% seen once. Seattle's enrolled individuals joined amid active infection and were then monitored longitudinally. Sequencing was carried out using peripheral blood. The sequence came from a man under 40 with COVID-19, enrolled during active disease.

CDR3 bases: TGCGCCAGCAGCTTGGGACTAGCGGGAGGGGCGGGAGAGACCCAGTACTTC. The encoded protein is CASSLGLAGGAGETQYF. The V call is TRBV5-1, the J call TRBJ2-5; 14 bases are a match to TRBD2. The CDR3 spans 17 residues. CDR1 is SGHRS, CDR2 YFSETQ, per germline. Trimming at V came to 0 bases and at J to 4 bases, leaving 5 bases not matched to a gene.